This T cell receptor (beta chain) was identified during a study of blood T cell repertoires in COVID-19. Per the study methods: From reference gene primer amplification, estimates of nucleated cell counts were derived. This table comes from immunoSEQ multiplex PCR, and its TCRdb copy is limited to in-frame clones, with some not included. V and J calls and clone size are given by that table; D and trimming were obtained from the DNA. The profile shows about 190,000 clones, roughly 84% of them singletons. This study enrolled people aged roughly 18 to 90 from around 26 US geographic areas. What was sequenced was PBMCs or T cells enriched from blood (not recorded which). The TCR comes from a woman between 25 and 40 years old who had recovered from COVID-19.

The DNA of the CDR3 is TGCGCCAGCAGCTTGGGGTACTTCACCGGGGAGCTGTTTTTT. The encoded protein is CASSLGYFTGELFF. The chain recombines TRBV5-1 with TRBJ2-2; D not certain. The CDR3 consists of 14 residues. In germline, CDR1 is SGHRS, CDR2 YFSETQ. V gave up 0 bases and J gave up 4 bases, with 7 bases separating them. The full variable domain, rest sourced from reference TRBV5-1 and TRBJ2-2, is KAGVTQTPRYLIKTRGQQVTLSCSPISGHRSVSWYQQTPGQGLQFLFEYFSETQRNKGNFPGRFSGRQFSNSRSEMNVSTLELGDSALYLCASSLGYFTGELFFGEGSRLTVL.